The clone carrying this TCR beta chain was seen only a few times. Its antigen is as yet unknown. The sample originates from a study of read filtering for tumor transcriptome and immune sequencing. Looking at the study overall: By R-ISS, stages I, II and III held approximately 8, 17 and 7 patients. Study results and caveats: Even smaller IR-seq throughput identified most shared clonotypes.

The library was built from 400 ng RNA with molecular barcoded adaptors for alpha/delta and beta/gamma chains. Each CDR3 protein gets one entry after TCRdb re-called the reads with MiXCR. The sample holds about 57,000 distinct CDR3 sequences; approximately 14% are singletons and the top ten take over 40%. The germline CDR1 and CDR2 sequences are MDHEN and SYDVKM. The CDR3 runs to 14 residues. Trimming stripped 0 bases from V and 4 bases from J, with 7 bases between. This chain uses TRBV28 with TRBJ1-3; D is unresolved. Sequenced: a population of CD138-negative cells sorted from bone marrow. The TCR sequence derives from a donor over 35 with multiple myeloma. In DNA, the CDR3 is TGTGCCAGCAGTTTATGGGGTGAAGGAAACACCATATATTTT. The encoded protein is CASSLWGEGNTIYF. The full variable domain, its missing parts supplied by reference TRBV28 and TRBJ1-3, is DVKVTQSSRYLVKRTGEKVFLECVQDMDHENMFWYRQDPGLGLRLIYFSYDVKMKEKGDIPEGYSVSREKKERFSLILESASTNQTSMYLCASSLWGEGNTIYFGEGSWLTVV.